The sequence of this T cell receptor beta chain was determined in a study of metastatic and nonmetastatic thyroid tumors. Thyroid surgery had not been preceded by any treatment in any patient. Germline CDR1 reads SGHVS; CDR2 reads FNYEAQ. V was shortened by 5 bases and J by 2 bases, with 13 bases between the two germline ends. The CDR3 sequence is 14 residues long. Using MiXCR, TCRdb re-called clones from the PCR reads. The profile shows 20,000 to 25,000 clones, around 40% of them singletons. The receptor comes from a male donor with papillary thyroid cancer or a benign thyroid nodule (not recorded which). Some clones in this sample may be carry-over from other donors' samples. This chain uses TRBV7-6 with TRBJ2-7, with D perhaps TRBD2 (5 bases). The sequenced sample was blood. This CDR3 reads CASSPEDLPYEQYF. The CDR3 DNA sequence: TGTGCCAGCAGCCCGGAGGACTTGCCCTACGAGCAGTACTTC.